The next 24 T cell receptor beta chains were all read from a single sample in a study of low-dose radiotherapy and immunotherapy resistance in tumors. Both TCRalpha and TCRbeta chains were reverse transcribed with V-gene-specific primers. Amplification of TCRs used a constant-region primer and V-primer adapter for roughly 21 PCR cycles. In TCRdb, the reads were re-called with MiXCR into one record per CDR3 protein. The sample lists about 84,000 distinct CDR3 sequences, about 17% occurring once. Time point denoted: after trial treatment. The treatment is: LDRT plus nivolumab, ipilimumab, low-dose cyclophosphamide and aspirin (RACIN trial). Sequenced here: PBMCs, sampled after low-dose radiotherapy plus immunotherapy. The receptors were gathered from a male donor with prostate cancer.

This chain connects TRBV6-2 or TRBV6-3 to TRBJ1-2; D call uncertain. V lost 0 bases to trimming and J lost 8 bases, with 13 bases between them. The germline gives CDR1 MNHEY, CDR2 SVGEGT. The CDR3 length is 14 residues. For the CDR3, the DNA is TGTGCCAGCAGTTACTCATCAGGCAATGGAGGCTACACCTTC. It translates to CASSYSSGNGGYTF.

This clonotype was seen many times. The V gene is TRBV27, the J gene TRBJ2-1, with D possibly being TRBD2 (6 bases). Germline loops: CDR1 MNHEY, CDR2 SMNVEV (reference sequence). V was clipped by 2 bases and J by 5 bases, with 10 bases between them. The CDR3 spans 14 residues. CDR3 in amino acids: CASSLAGRNNEQFF. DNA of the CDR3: TGTGCCAGCAGTTTAGCGGGGCGAAACAATGAGCAGTTCTTC.

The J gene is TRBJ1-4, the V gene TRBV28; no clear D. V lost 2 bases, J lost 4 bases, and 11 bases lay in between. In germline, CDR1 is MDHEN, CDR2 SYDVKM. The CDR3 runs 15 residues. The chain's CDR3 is CASSLGARFNEKLFF. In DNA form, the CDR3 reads TGTGCCAGCAGTTTAGGCGCACGTTTTAATGAAAAACTGTTTTTT.

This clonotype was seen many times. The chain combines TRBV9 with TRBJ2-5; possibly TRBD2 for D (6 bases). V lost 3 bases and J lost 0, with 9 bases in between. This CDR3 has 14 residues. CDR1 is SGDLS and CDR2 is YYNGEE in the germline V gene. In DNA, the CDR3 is TGTGCCAGCAGCGGCGGGGCAGACCAAGAGACCCAGTACTTC. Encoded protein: CASSGGADQETQYF.

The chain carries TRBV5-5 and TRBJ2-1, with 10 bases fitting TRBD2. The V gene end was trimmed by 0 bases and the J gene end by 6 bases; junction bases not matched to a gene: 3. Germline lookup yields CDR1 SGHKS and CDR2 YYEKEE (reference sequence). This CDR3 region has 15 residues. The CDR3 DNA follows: TGTGCCAGCAGCTTGGCACTAGCGGGGCTCAATGAGCAGTTCTTC. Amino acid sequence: CASSLALAGLNEQFF.

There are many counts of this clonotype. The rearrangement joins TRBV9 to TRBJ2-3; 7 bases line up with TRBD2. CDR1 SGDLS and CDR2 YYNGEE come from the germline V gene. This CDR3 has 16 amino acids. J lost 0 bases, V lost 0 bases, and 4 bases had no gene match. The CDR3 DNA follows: TGTGCCAGCAGCGTAGTGGCTAGCGGAAGCACAGATACGCAGTATTTT. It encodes CASSVVASGSTDTQYF.

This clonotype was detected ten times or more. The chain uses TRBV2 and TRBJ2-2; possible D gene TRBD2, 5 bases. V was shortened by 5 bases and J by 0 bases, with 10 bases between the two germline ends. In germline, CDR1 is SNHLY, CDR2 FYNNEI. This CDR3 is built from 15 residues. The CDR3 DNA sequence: TGTGCCAGCAGTAGGACTTACGCGAACACCGGGGAGCTGTTTTTT. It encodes CASSRTYANTGELFF. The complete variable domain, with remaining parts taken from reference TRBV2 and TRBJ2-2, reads EPEVTQTPSHQVTQMGQEVILRCVPISNHLYFYWYRQILGQKVEFLVSFYNNEISEKSEIFDDQFSVERPDGSNFTLKIRSTKLEDSAMYFCASSRTYANTGELFFGEGSRLTVL.

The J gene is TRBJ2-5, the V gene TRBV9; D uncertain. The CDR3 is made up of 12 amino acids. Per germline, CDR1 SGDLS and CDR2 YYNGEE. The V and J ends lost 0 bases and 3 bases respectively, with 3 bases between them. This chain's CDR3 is CASSVGEETQYF. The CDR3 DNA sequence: TGTGCCAGCAGCGTAGGAGAAGAGACCCAGTACTTC.

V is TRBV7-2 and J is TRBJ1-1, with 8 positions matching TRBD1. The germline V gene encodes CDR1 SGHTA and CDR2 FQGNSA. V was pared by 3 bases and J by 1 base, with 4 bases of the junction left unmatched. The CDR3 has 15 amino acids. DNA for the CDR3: TGTGCCAGCAGCTTTGGGGACAGGAGGAACACTGAAGCTTTCTTT. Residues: CASSFGDRRNTEAFF.

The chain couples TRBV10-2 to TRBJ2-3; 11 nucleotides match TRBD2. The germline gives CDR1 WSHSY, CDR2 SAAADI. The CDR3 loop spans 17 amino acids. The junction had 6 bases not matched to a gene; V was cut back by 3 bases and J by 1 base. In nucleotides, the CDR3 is TGCGCCAGCAGTGAACTTGGACTAGCGGGCGGCACAGATACGCAGTATTTT. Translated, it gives CASSELGLAGGTDTQYF.

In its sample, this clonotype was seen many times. The CDR3 coding sequence is TGTGCCAGCAGTGAAGAGGAATTGTCCTACGAGCAGTACTTC. Its protein product is CASSEEELSYEQYF. The chain has TRBV2 and TRBJ2-7; D unresolved. The germline V gene has CDR1 SNHLY and CDR2 FYNNEI. The ends were cut back, 1 base at V and 1 base at J, with 8 bases in the middle. This CDR3 region has 14 residues. The full variable domain, in which reference TRBV2 and TRBJ2-7 provide the parts outside the CDR3, is EPEVTQTPSHQVTQMGQEVILRCVPISNHLYFYWYRQILGQKVEFLVSFYNNEISEKSEIFDDQFSVERPDGSNFTLKIRSTKLEDSAMYFCASSEEELSYEQYFGPGTRLTVT.

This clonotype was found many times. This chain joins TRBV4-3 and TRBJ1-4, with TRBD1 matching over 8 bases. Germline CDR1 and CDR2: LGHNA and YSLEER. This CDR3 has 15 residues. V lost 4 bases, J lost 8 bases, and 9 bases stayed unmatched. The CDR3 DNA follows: TGCGCCAGCAGCCGACCCGACAGGGGAGAAGAAAAACTGTTTTTT. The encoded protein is CASSRPDRGEEKLFF.

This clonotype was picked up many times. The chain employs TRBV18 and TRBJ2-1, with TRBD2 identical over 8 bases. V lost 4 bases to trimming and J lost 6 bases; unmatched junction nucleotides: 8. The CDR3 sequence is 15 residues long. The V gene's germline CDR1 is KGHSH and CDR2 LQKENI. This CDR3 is CASSRNSGDFNEQFF. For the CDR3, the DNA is TGTGCCAGCTCACGTAATAGCGGGGACTTCAATGAGCAGTTCTTC.

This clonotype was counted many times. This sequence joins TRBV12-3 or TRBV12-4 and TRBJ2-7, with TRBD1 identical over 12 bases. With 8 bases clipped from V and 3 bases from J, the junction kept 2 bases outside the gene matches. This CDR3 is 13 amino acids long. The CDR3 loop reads CASGTGGRYEQYF. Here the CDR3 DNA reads TGTGCCAGCGGGACAGGGGGCCGCTACGAGCAGTACTTC.

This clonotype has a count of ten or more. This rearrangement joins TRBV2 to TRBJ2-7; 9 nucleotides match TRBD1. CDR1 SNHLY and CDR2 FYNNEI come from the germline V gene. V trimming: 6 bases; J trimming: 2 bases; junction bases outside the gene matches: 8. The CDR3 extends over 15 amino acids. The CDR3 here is CASSLSGQGPYEQYF. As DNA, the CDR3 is TGTGCCAGCAGCCTAAGTGGACAGGGGCCCTACGAGCAGTACTTC.

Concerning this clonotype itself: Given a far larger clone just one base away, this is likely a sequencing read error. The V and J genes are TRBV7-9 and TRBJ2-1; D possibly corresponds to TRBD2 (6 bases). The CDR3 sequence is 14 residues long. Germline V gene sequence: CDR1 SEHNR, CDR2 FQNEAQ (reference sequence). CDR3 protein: CAGSLAANYNEQFF. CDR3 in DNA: TGTGCCGGCAGCTTAGCGGCGAACTACAATGAGCAGTTCTTC.

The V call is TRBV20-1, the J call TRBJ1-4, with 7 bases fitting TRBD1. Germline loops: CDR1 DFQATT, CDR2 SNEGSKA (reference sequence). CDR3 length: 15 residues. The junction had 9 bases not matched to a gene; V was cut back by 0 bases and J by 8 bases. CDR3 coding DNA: TGCAGTGCTAGAGATCGACAGGGAAGAGGAGAAAAACTGTTTTTT. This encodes CSARDRQGRGEKLFF.

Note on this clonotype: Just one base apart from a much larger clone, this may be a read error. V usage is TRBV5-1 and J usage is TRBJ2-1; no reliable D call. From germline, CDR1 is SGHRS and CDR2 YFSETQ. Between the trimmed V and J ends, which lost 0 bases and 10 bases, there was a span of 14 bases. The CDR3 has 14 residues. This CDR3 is CASSLEALSYEQFF. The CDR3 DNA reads TGCGCCAGCAGCTTGGAGGCACTATCCTACGAGCAGTTCTTC.

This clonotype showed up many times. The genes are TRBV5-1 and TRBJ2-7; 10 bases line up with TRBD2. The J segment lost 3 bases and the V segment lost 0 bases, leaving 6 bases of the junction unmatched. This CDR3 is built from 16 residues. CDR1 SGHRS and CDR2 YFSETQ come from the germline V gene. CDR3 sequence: CASSLGTASGSYEQYF. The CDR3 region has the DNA TGCGCCAGCAGCTTGGGTACGGCTAGCGGGAGCTACGAGCAGTACTTC.

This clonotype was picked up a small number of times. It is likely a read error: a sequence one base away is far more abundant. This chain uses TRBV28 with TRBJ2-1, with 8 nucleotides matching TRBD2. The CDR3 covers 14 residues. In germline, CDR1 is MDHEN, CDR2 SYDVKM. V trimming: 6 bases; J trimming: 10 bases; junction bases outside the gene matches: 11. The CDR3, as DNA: TGTGCCAGCAGGGTAGCGGGGAGCTCCTACGAGCAGTTCTTC. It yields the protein CASRVAGSSYEQFF.

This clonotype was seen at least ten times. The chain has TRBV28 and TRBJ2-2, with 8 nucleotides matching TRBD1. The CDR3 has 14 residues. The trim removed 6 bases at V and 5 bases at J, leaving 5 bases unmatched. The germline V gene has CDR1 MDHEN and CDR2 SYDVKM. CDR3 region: CASRSGGLTGELFF. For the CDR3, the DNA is TGTGCCAGCAGGTCAGGGGGCTTAACCGGGGAGCTGTTTTTT.

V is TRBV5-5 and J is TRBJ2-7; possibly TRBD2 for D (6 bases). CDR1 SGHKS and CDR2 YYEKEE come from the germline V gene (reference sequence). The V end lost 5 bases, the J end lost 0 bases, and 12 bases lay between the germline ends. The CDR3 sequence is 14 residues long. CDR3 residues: CASRRDSSSYEQYF. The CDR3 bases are TGTGCCAGCAGGAGGGACTCCAGCTCCTACGAGCAGTACTTC.

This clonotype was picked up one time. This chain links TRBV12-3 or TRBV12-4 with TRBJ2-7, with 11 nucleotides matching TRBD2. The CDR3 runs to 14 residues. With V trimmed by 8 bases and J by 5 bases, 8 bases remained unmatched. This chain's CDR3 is CASGTSGSVDEQYF. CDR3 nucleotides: TGTGCCAGCGGAACTAGCGGGAGTGTAGACGAGCAGTACTTC.

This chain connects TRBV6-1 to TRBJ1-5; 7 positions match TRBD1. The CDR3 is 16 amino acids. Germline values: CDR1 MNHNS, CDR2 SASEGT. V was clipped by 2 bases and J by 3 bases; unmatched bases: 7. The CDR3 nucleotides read TGTGCCAGCAGTGAAAATAGGGACAGACACAATCAGCCCCAGCATTTT. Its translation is CASSENRDRHNQPQHF.